The 2 T cell receptor beta chains in this list originate from one sample, sequenced in a study of T cell changes during pregnancy in multiple sclerosis. Data came from immunoSEQ multiplex PCR; TCRdb stores just in-frame clones and leaves some out. The top ten hold less than 0.95% of the sample, which has roughly 42,000 clones, 90% to 95% seen once. Sequences were derived from CD4+ T cells from peripheral blood mononuclear cells, sampled before pregnancy. Receptors were obtained from a female donor with multiple sclerosis, enrolled in a pregnancy study.

This clone was counted a few times. This chain links TRBV14 with TRBJ1-1; D is undetermined. The CDR3 consists of 14 residues. Germline V gives CDR1 SGHDN, CDR2 FVKESK. Trimming took off 1 base at V and 4 bases at J, with 10 bases between the two ends. The CDR3 DNA reads TGTGCCAGCAGCCAAGTGGGAGGATTCACTGAAGCTTTCTTT. Its protein product is CASSQVGGFTEAFF.

The chain uses TRBV6-6 and TRBJ1-2, with D tentatively TRBD1 (5 bases). Germline V gene data show CDR1 as MNHNY and CDR2 as SVGAGI (reference sequence). Trimming removed 7 bases from V and 5 bases from J, with 17 bases in between. The CDR3 consists of 14 residues. CDR3 amino acids: CASTPETASYGYTF. The CDR3 DNA reads as TGTGCCAGCACTCCCGAGACAGCCTCTTATGGCTACACCTTC.